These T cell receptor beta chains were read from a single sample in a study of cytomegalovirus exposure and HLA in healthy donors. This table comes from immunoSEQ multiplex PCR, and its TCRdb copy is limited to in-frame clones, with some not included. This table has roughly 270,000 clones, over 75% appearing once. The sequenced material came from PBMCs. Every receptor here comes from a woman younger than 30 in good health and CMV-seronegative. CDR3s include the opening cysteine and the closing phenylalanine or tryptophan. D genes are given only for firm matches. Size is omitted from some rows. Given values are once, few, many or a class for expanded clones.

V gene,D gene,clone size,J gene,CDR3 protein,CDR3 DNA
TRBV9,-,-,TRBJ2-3,CASSVGEPDTQYF,TGTGCCAGCAGCGTAGGGGAGCCAGATACGCAGTATTTT
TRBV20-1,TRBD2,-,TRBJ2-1,CSVSGGGEFF,TGCAGTGTCTCAGGCGGGGGGGAGTTCTTC
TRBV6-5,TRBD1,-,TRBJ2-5,CASAGTELSQETQYF,TGTGCCAGCGCCGGGACAGAGCTATCCCAAGAGACCCAGTACTTC
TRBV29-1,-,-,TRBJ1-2,CSVDRPLGALVLGGYTF,TGCAGCGTTGACCGACCCCTTGGGGCTCTCGTTCTAGGCGGCTACACCTTC
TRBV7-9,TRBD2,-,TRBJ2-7,CASSLMGTVGLADSYEQYF,TGTGCCAGCAGCTTAATGGGGACGGTGGGACTAGCGGACTCCTACGAGCAGTACTTC
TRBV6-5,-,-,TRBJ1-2,CASSYSIGSYGYTF,TGTGCCAGCAGTTACTCGATCGGGAGCTATGGCTACACCTTC
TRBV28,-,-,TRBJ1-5,CASSLLGQFLRNQPQHF,TGTGCCAGCAGTTTATTAGGACAGTTTTTGAGGAATCAGCCCCAGCATTTT
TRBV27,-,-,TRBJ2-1,CASRLGTANEQFF,TGTGCCAGCAGGCTGGGGACTGCCAATGAGCAGTTCTTC
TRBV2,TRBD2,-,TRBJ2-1,CAINSGTRDYNEQFF,TGTGCCATCAACTCCGGGACTAGAGACTACAATGAGCAGTTCTTC
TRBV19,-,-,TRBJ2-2,CASSGDITGELFF,TGTGCCAGTAGCGGGGACATCACCGGGGAGCTGTTTTTT
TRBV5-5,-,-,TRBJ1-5,CASSLGQSNQPQHF,TGTGCCAGCAGCCTCGGACAGTCCAATCAGCCCCAGCATTTT
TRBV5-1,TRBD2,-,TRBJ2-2,CASSPTSAPEVGELFF,TGCGCCAGCAGCCCAACTAGCGCTCCCGAGGTCGGGGAGCTGTTTTTT
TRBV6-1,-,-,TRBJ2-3,CASMRARGTDTQYF,TGTGCCAGCATGAGGGCGCGGGGCACAGATACGCAGTATTTT
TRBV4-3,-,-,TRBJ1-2,CASSQDLKQGGYTF,TGCGCCAGCAGCCAAGATCTCAAACAGGGTGGCTACACCTTC
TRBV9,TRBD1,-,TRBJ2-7,CASSGDSYEQYF,TGTGCCAGCAGCGGGGACAGCTACGAGCAGTACTTC
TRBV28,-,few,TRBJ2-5,CASSPDSGRETQYF,TGTGCCAGCAGCCCCGATAGCGGACGGGAGACCCAGTACTTC
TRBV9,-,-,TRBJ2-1,CASSADNAGHNEQFF,TGTGCCAGCAGTGCCGACAACGCGGGGCACAATGAGCAGTTCTTC
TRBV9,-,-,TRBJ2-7,CASSVAVGGIPYEQYF,TGTGCCAGCAGCGTAGCTGTGGGCGGGATACCCTACGAGCAGTACTTC
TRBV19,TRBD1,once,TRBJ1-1,CASIQQGAGVEAFF,TGTGCCAGTATCCAACAGGGGGCTGGCGTTGAAGCTTTCTTT
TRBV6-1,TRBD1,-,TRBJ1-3,CASSEFNRDRAMGNTIYF,TGTGCCAGCAGTGAATTCAACCGGGACAGGGCTATGGGAAACACCATATATTTT
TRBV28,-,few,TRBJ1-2,CASRGGIYTF,TGTGCCAGCCGGGGAGGAATCTACACCTTC
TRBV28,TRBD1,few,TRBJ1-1,CASRPGQGATEAFF,TGTGCCAGCAGGCCGGGACAGGGGGCGACTGAAGCTTTCTTT
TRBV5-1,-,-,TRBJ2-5,CASSFDGEGQETQYF,TGCGCCAGCAGCTTCGACGGGGAAGGCCAAGAGACCCAGTACTTC